This entry is about one TCR beta chain. As yet, its antigen is unknown. The roughly 17-31 mg bulk tissue piece was not sorted before simultaneous RNA and DNA extraction. Five separate regions per tumor were sampled. Making TCR beta cDNA involved 400 to 600 ng total RNA and a constant-region primer. Slightly modified ARM-PCR with three nested multiplex PCR rounds yielded TCR beta libraries. Running roughly 10 cycles apiece, the first two PCR rounds relied on TRBV1-TRBV30 forward primers together with a C-beta reverse primer. TCRdb recomputed calls from the multiplex PCR reads with MiXCR, one row per CDR3 protein. The sample contains around 70,000 distinct CDR3 sequences, nearly 70% of which appear only once. This entry comes from a study of tumor-infiltrating lymphocytes in primary liver carcinoma. Study information: Staging placed the tumors at T1-T3 N0M0, and they measured roughly 4.2 to 10 cm across.

V gave up 4 bases and J gave up 9 bases, with 16 bases separating them. The CDR3 spans 15 residues. The germline V gene encodes CDR1 MNHEY and CDR2 SVGAGI. Whole-study findings and limits: Among the pair types, tumor region pairs showed more overlap than tumor-adjacent and tumor-blood pairs. Blood fell significantly below tumors in its top-250-clone fraction (p = 0.039).

The rearrangement uses TRBV6-5 and TRBJ1-6; tentatively, D is TRBD1 (6 bases). This clonotype was obtained from a man aged 40-49 years with primary liver carcinoma and hepatitis B virus infection. The sequenced sample consisted of liver tumor tissue from sampling region 4. Indicated subset: tumor region T4, right-lateral pole. CDR3 sequence: CASSLGSGGCSPLHF. The DNA for the CDR3 is TGTGCCAGCAGTTTGGGGTCCGGGGGCTGTTCACCCCTCCACTTT.